Detailed here is one T cell receptor (beta chain). This clonotype has more than one count but fewer than ten. Its antigen is still unknown. Base qualities are not recorded, but no much larger clone differs from it by a single base. Libraries were built with 5' RACE. The sequencer listed for this sample is Illumina MiSeq. During library preparation, unique molecular identifiers were attached to individual cDNA molecules so that TCRs could be counted quantitatively and reproducibly. From the authors' description of their analysis: Samples had a median of roughly 98,000 TCRs, with a range from about 20,000 to 690,600. The Decombinator software suite was used to annotate V, J and CDR3 in the TCR reads. Every sample was subsampled to the same number of TCRs (28,000) for the PS versus PT1 abundance plots. TCRs were defined as expanded if absent before sensitization and observed at least eight times at the 2-week time point. TCRdb ran its own pipeline on the public reads, namely fastp trimming at Q25 and MiXCR clone calling, and kept in-frame beta chains. Entries that share a CDR3 protein sequence are merged under the most common genes and DNA. TCRdb assigned the V and J calls; the authors' analysis was not used. The sample table holds tens of thousands of distinct CDR3 sequences, of which more than 15% were seen once. Together, the top ten hold approximately 6.3% of the sample.

The germline V gene sets CDR1 to SGHVS and CDR2 to FNYEAQ. V is shortened by 1 base, J by 3 bases, and the region joining them spans 7 bases. The CDR3, cysteine through phenylalanine, is 13 amino acids long. The read is trimmed to its CDR3 DNA, 39 bases read in frame from base 1. The data derive from a study of human T cells and chemical hapten exposure (dated by TCRdb to about 2021). Context from the whole study: Libraries were pooled for sequencing, and per-sample TCR yields varied mainly because of small differences in library volumes within the pool. The study tracked peripheral blood TCR repertoire changes in vivo during primary and secondary sensitization to the hapten diphenylcyclopropenone (DPC) in alopecia patients. From each blood RNA sample, both TCR alpha and TCR beta chains were sequenced.

Broad study findings and their caveats: DPC sensitization did not change the number of TCRs with a frequency above 1 in 1000, and there was no evidence of changes in global repertoire structure. After repeated subsampling, the strength of the expansion versus patch-test correlation and the threshold at which it became significant changed.

Total RNA was isolated from unfractionated whole blood collected in Tempus Blood RNA tubes. As TCR sequencing controls, 4 or 5 healthy volunteers were used, with blood taken at day 0, 2 weeks and 6 weeks. The TCR was taken from a female donor in good health. The rearranged chain carries TRBV7-6 and TRBJ2-7; the D gene identity is not certain. CDR3 loop: CASSLGPVYEQYF. The nucleotides read TGTGCCAGCAGCTTAGGGCCCGTCTACGAGCAGTACTTC.